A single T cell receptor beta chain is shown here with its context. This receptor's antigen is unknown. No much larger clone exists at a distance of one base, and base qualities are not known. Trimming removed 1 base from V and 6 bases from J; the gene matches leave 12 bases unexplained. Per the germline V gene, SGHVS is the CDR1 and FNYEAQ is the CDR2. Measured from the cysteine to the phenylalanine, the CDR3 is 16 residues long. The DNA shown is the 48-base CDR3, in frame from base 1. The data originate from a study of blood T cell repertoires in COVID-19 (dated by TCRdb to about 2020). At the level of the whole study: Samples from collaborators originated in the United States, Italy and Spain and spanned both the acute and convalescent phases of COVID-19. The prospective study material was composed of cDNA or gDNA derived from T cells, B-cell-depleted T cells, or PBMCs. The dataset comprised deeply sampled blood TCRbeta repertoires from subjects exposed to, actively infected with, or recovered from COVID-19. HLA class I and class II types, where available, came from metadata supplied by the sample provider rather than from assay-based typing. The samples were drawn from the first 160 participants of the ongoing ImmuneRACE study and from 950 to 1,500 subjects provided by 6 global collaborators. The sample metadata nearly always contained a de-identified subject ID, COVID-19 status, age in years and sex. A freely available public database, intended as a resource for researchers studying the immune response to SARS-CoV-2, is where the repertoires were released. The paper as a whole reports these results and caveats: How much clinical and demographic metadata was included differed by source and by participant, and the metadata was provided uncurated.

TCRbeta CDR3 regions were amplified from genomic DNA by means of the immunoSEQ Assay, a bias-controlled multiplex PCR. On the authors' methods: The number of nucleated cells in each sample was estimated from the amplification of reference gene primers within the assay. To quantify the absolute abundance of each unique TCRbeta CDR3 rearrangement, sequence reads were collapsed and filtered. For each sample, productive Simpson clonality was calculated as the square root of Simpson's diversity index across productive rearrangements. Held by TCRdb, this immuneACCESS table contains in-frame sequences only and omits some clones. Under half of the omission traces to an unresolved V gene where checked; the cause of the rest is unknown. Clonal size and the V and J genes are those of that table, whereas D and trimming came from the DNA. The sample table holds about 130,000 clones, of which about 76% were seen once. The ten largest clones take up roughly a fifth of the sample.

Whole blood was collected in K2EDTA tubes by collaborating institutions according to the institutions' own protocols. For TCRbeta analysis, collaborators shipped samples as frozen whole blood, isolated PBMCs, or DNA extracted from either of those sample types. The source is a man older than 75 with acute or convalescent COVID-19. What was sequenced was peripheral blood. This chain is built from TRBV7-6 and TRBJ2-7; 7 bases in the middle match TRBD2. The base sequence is TGTGCCAGCAGCTTAGGATCGGGGCCCTCGGGGGGCGAGCAGTACTTC. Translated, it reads CASSLGSGPSGGEQYF.